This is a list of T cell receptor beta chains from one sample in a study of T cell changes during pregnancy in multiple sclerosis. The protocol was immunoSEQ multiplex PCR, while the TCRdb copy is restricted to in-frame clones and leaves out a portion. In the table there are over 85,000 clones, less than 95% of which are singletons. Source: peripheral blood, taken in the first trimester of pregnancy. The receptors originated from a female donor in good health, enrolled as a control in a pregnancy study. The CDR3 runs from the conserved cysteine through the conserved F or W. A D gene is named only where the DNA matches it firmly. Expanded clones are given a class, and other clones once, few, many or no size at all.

TGTGCCGGACAGAGCTCCTATAATTCACCCCTCCACTTT	CAGQSSYNSPLHF	TRBV2	TRBJ1-6	-	few
TGTGCCAGCAGCAAAGATTCCGGGACTCGGGAGACCCAGTACTTC	CASSKDSGTRETQYF	TRBV9	TRBJ2-5	-	-
TGCAGCGTTGGCGGCAGAAACACCGGGGAGCTGTTTTTT	CSVGGRNTGELFF	TRBV29-1	TRBJ2-2	-	-
TGTGCCAGCAGACAGGAAGGGAACACCGGGGAGCTGTTTTTT	CASRQEGNTGELFF	TRBV6-1	TRBJ2-2	-	-
TGTGCCACCTTTACAGGGAATGGCTACACCTTC	CATFTGNGYTF	TRBV7-9	TRBJ1-2	-	-
TGTGCCAGCAGCTTAGCTCTGGGCAGCTATGGCTACACCTTC	CASSLALGSYGYTF	TRBV7-9	TRBJ1-2	-	-
TGTGCCAGCAGCTTGGGGGGACTTTCCGAGCAGTACTTC	CASSLGGLSEQYF	TRBV7-2	TRBJ2-7	-	-
TGTGCCAGCAGCCAAGGGACAGGGCTAACAGATACGCAGTATTTT	CASSQGTGLTDTQYF	TRBV4-2	TRBJ2-3	TRBD1	-
TGTGCCAGCAGCCGGGACAGGGGCAATCAGCCCCAGCATTTT	CASSRDRGNQPQHF	TRBV2	TRBJ1-5	TRBD1	-
TGTGCCAGCAGCCCGATGACAGGGCTGGCACCCCTCCACTTT	CASSPMTGLAPLHF	TRBV7-6	TRBJ1-6	TRBD1	-
TGTGCCAGCAGCCTACCGGGACAGGTGGCCACTGAAGCTTTCTTT	CASSLPGQVATEAFF	TRBV28	TRBJ1-1	TRBD1	-
TGTGCCAGCAGCTCGTCAATCGCCGGGACAGGGGGAGGAGTCTATGGCTACACCTTC	CASSSSIAGTGGGVYGYTF	TRBV27	TRBJ1-2	TRBD1	-
TGTGCCAGCAGCCCCCCAGCATCAGGGGGCCATGGCTACACCTTC	CASSPPASGGHGYTF	TRBV6-5	TRBJ1-2	TRBD1	-
TGTGCCTCCTTTTCGGGCAGGGACACCATTTGGACTGAAGCTTTCTTT	CASFSGRDTIWTEAFF	TRBV19	TRBJ1-1	-	-
TGTGCCAGCAGCCTCGGGGGTAGCTATGGCTACACCTTC	CASSLGGSYGYTF	TRBV5-4	TRBJ1-2	-	-
TGTGCCAGCAGCCCTCGACAGGGAACAGATACGCAGTATTTT	CASSPRQGTDTQYF	TRBV7-3	TRBJ2-3	TRBD1	-
TGTGCCAGCAGTGACCCCGGGACAGGGCACTATGGCTACACCTTC	CASSDPGTGHYGYTF	TRBV6-1	TRBJ1-2	TRBD1	-
TGCGCCAGCAGCCAAGATAGTCGAGTTTACAATGAGCAGTTCTTC	CASSQDSRVYNEQFF	TRBV4-3	TRBJ2-1	-	few
TGTGCCAGCAGCAGGGGTTGGGATACGCAGTATTTT	CASSRGWDTQYF	TRBV9	TRBJ2-3	-	-
TGCGCCAGCAGCCAAGGGCCCGGGACAGGGAAGAACACTGAAGCTTTCTTT	CASSQGPGTGKNTEAFF	TRBV4-1	TRBJ1-1	TRBD1	-
TGTGCCAGCAGCTCTCTTAATCCAGGGCTTTATGGCTACACCTTC	CASSSLNPGLYGYTF	TRBV5-6	TRBJ1-2	-	-
TGCGCCAGCAGCTTTCAGCGATCCACAGATACGCAGTATTTT	CASSFQRSTDTQYF	TRBV5-1	TRBJ2-3	-	-
TGCGCCAGCAGCCAAGCGTGGGGGAGGGCTCTTTCACCCCTCCACTTT	CASSQAWGRALSPLHF	TRBV4-3	TRBJ1-6	-	-
TGCGCCAGCAGCCGGTCTCGGGACAGGGGGGGTTCCCTTTACGAGCAGTACTTC	CASSRSRDRGGSLYEQYF	TRBV4-1	TRBJ2-7	TRBD1	-
TGTGCCAGCAGTTTATCGGGAGGGCTCTCCTACGAGCAGTACTTC	CASSLSGGLSYEQYF	TRBV27	TRBJ2-7	TRBD2	-
TGTGCCAGCAGCTTTAGCGCGCAGGAGGATACGCAGTATTTT	CASSFSAQEDTQYF	TRBV5-4	TRBJ2-3	-	once
TGTGCCAGCAGCCCCACAATAGGGGTTTACTATGGCTACACCTTC	CASSPTIGVYYGYTF	TRBV9	TRBJ1-2	-	-
TGTGCCAGCAGCTTCCCGCAGCCGGGGAACACTGAAGCTTTCTTT	CASSFPQPGNTEAFF	TRBV5-4	TRBJ1-1	-	-
TGTGCCAGCAGCTTAATGGATACCAGGGTAGGCACTGAAGCTTTCTTT	CASSLMDTRVGTEAFF	TRBV7-8	TRBJ1-1	-	-
TGTGCCAGCAGTCCTCCGGGACTTCTAGATACGCAGTATTTT	CASSPPGLLDTQYF	TRBV6-5	TRBJ2-3	-	once
TGTGCCAGCAGCGGACGAACAGGGATCGAGCAGTACTTC	CASSGRTGIEQYF	TRBV7-9	TRBJ2-7	-	-
TGCGCCAGCAGTCAATCGCTGGGATGGACAGGACTATTCGCCTACGAGCAGTACTTC	CASSQSLGWTGLFAYEQYF	TRBV23-1	TRBJ2-7	-	-
TGTGCCACCAGCAGGAACAGGGACAGGGTGGGGGAAAAACTGTTTTTT	CATSRNRDRVGEKLFF	TRBV15	TRBJ1-4	TRBD1	-
TGTGCCAGCAGCTCCCGGGACAGGTTCTACTTC	CASSSRDRFYF	TRBV9	TRBJ2-5	TRBD1	-
TGTGCCACCAGCATGGCGCAGGTCGATGAGCAGTTCTTC	CATSMAQVDEQFF	TRBV15	TRBJ2-1	-	-
TGTGCCAGCAGTTGGGGCCCTTCCTACGAGCAGTACTTC	CASSWGPSYEQYF	TRBV6-5	TRBJ2-7	-	-
TGTGCCAGCAGCTTAGTTTCTAGCGGGGGGACTGGGGCCAACGTCCTGACTTTC	CASSLVSSGGTGANVLTF	TRBV7-2	TRBJ2-6	TRBD2	-
TGCGCCAGCAGCCCATCTGCCCGGGGGGCTATTATCGGGGCCAACGTCCTGACTTTC	CASSPSARGAIIGANVLTF	TRBV4-3	TRBJ2-6	-	-
TGTGCCAGCACCCCAACTAGCGGGGGGGCAAGGGAGCAGTTCTTC	CASTPTSGGAREQFF	TRBV6-5	TRBJ2-1	TRBD2	-
TGTGCCAGCAGCTTGTCGGGGTACGAGCAGTACTTC	CASSLSGYEQYF	TRBV5-8	TRBJ2-7	-	-
TGTGCCAGCAGCTTAACGGGGGGGTACAATGAGCAGTTCTTC	CASSLTGGYNEQFF	TRBV7-2	TRBJ2-1	TRBD2	once
TGTGCCAGCAGCCCAGGGATCTCTGGAAACACCATATATTTT	CASSPGISGNTIYF	TRBV6-5	TRBJ1-3	-	-
TGTGCCAGCAGTGAATACCGGCCCTTGACAGGGACGGGCTACACCTTC	CASSEYRPLTGTGYTF	TRBV25-1	TRBJ1-2	TRBD1	once
TGTGCCAGCAGTCAGTTCACCCCTAGGTATGGCTACACCTTC	CASSQFTPRYGYTF	TRBV6-5	TRBJ1-2	-	-
TGTGCCAGCAGCTTAGTTTTTCGGGGGGCCACTAATGAAAAACTGTTTTTT	CASSLVFRGATNEKLFF	TRBV7-2	TRBJ1-4	-	-
TGTGCCAGCAGCTTGCAGGTGGGCGTTAACACTGAAGCTTTCTTT	CASSLQVGVNTEAFF	TRBV5-4	TRBJ1-1	-	-
TGTGCCAGCAGCCCCCGGGCAGATACGCAGTATTTT	CASSPRADTQYF	TRBV11-2	TRBJ2-3	-	-
TGTGCCAGCAGAGAATCACAGGGGATCCTCTATGGCTACACCTTC	CASRESQGILYGYTF	TRBV2	TRBJ1-2	TRBD1	-
TGCGCCAGCAGCCAAGATTATAATCAGCCCCAGCATTTT	CASSQDYNQPQHF	TRBV4-3	TRBJ1-5	-	-
TGTGCCAGTACGATTGTCGCAGGGTTTGAGAATTCACCCCTCCACTTT	CASTIVAGFENSPLHF	TRBV19	TRBJ1-6	-	-
TGTGCTAGTGAAAGGGGTCTGAACACTGAAGCTTTCTTT	CASERGLNTEAFF	TRBV12-5	TRBJ1-1	-	-
TGTGCCAGCAGCGTAGGGGGCGGTGAAGCTTTCTTT	CASSVGGGEAFF	TRBV9	TRBJ1-1	-	-